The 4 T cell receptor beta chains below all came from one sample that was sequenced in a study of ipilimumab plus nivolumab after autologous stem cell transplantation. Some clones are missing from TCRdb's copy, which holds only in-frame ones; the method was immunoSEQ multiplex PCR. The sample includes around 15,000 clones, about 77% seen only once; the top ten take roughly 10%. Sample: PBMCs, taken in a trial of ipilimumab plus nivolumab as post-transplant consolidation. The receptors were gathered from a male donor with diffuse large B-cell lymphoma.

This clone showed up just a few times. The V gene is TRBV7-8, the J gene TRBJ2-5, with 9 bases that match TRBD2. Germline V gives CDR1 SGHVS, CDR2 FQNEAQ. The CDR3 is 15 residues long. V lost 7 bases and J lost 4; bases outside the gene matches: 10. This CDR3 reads CASTPLGGGGETQYF. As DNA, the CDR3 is TGTGCCAGCACCCCTCTGGGCGGGGGGGGAGAGACCCAGTACTTC.

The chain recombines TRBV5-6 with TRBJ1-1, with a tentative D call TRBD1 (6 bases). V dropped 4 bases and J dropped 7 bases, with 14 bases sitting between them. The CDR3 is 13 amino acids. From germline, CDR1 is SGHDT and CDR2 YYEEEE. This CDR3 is CASSTKGGGEAFF. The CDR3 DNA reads TGTGCCAGCAGCACCAAAGGGGGAGGTGAAGCTTTCTTT.

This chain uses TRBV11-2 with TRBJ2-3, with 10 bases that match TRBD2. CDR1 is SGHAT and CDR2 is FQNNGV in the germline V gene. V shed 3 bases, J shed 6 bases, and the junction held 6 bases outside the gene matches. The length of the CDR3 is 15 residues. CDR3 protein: CASSLSSGGGDTQYF. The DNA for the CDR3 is TGTGCCAGCAGCTTGTCTAGCGGGGGTGGCGATACGCAGTATTTT.

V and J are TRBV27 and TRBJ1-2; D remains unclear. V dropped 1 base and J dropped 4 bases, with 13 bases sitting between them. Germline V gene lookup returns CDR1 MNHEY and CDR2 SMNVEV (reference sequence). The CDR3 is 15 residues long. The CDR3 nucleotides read TGTGCCAGCAGTTTATTGGGAAGTCTGGGCTATGGCTACACCTTC. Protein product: CASSLLGSLGYGYTF.